Listed here are 5 T cell receptor beta chains from one sample, sequenced in a study of preoperative IRX-2 immunotherapy in early breast cancer (dated 2019 in TCRdb). The method behind the library was the immunoSEQ multiplex PCR assay. Sourced from immuneACCESS, this table was stored by TCRdb with only in-frame sequences that have V and J called. A share of the clones is absent; for the studies checked, an unresolved V gene accounts for under half, and the remainder has no known explanation. The sample records over 20,000 clones, over 75% of which are singletons. The ten top clones hold over 1% of the sample. Sample treatment or condition, as interpreted from the label and publication: preoperative locoregional IRX-2 cytokine immunotherapy. The specimen comprised lymph node tissue, sampled after IRX-2 immunotherapy. These receptors were collected from a human donor with breast cancer.

This chain joins TRBV11-3 and TRBJ2-3, with D perhaps matching TRBD1 or TRBD2 (6 bases each). The CDR3 runs 15 residues. In germline, CDR1 is SGHNT, CDR2 YENEEA. Trimming stripped 5 bases from V and 2 bases from J, with 14 bases between. The CDR3 DNA is TGTGCCAGCAGCCATGTTGGGGGGCACACAGATACGCAGTATTTT. This sequence encodes CASSHVGGHTDTQYF. The variable domain in full, completed from reference TRBV11-3 and TRBJ2-3, reads EAGVVQSPRYKIIEKKQPVAFWCNPISGHNTLYWYLQNLGQGPELLIRYENEEAVDDSQLPKDRFSAERLKGVDSTLKIQPAELGDSAVYLCASSHVGGHTDTQYFGPGTRLTVL.

The CDR3 DNA follows: TGTGCTAGTGGTCCCGACTTGGGAGCCTACGAGCAGTACTTC. Its translation is CASGPDLGAYEQYF. The genes are TRBV12-5 and TRBJ2-7; D perhaps matches TRBD2 (5 bases). V was cut by 5 bases and J by 2 bases, with 13 bases left in between. CDR3 length: 14 amino acids. Germline V gene data show CDR1 as LGHNT and CDR2 as FRNRAP.

The rearrangement uses TRBV18 and TRBJ2-1, with TRBD2 matching over 10 bases. The ends lost 5 bases at V and 5 bases at J; junction bases unmatched: 6. The CDR3 has 15 amino acids. Germline CDR1 and CDR2: KGHSH and LQKENI. The DNA of the CDR3 is TGTGCCAGCTCATCACTAGCGGGGACTGACAATGAGCAGTTCTTC. Amino acid sequence: CASSSLAGTDNEQFF. Looking up the rest from reference TRBV18 and TRBJ2-1 gives the full variable domain: NAGVMQNPRHLVRRRGQEARLRCSPMKGHSHVYWYRQLPEEGLKFMVYLQKENIIDESGMPKERFSAEFPKEGPSILRIQQVVRGDSAAYFCASSSLAGTDNEQFFGPGTRLTVL.

This clone was seen only a few times. The chain employs TRBV11-3 and TRBJ1-6; a possible D gene is TRBD1 (5 bases). This CDR3 is built from 16 residues. Germline-derived CDR1 and CDR2 are SGHNT and YENEEA. V was clipped by 0 bases and J by 9 bases, with 15 bases between them. The CDR3 coding sequence is TGTGCCAGCAGCTTAGAGTCGGCAGGGACGAGTTCACCCCTCCACTTT. As protein: CASSLESAGTSSPLHF. The whole variable domain, filled in from reference TRBV11-3 and TRBJ1-6, reads EAGVVQSPRYKIIEKKQPVAFWCNPISGHNTLYWYLQNLGQGPELLIRYENEEAVDDSQLPKDRFSAERLKGVDSTLKIQPAELGDSAVYLCASSLESAGTSSPLHFGNGTRLTVT.

The chain links TRBV29-1 to TRBJ2-5; 8 nucleotides agree with TRBD2. Germline CDR1 SQVTM, CDR2 ANQGSEA. V shed 4 bases and J 2 bases; nucleotides not matched to a gene: 9. This CDR3 spans 15 amino acids. The CDR3 reads CSVVDLSGNQETQYF. The CDR3 DNA sequence: TGCAGCGTTGTCGACCTTAGCGGGAATCAAGAGACCCAGTACTTC.